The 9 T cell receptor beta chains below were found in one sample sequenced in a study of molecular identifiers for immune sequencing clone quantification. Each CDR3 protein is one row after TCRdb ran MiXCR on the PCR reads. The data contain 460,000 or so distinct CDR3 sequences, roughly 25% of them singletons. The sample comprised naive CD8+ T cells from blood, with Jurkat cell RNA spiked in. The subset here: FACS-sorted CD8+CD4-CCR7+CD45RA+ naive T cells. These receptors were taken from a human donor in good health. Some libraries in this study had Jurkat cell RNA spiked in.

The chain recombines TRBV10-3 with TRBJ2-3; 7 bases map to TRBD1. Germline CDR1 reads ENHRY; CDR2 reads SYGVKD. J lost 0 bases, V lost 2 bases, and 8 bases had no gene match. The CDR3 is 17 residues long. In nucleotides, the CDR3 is TGTGCCATCAGTGAGGCCTCCGGGACAGTTAGCACAGATACGCAGTATTTT. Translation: CAISEASGTVSTDTQYF.

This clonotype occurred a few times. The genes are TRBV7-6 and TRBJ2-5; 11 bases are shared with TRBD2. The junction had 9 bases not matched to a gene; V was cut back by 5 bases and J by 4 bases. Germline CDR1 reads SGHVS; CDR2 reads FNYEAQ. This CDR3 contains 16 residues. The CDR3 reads CASSPLTSGEGETQYF. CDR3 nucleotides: TGTGCCAGCAGCCCGCTGACTAGCGGGGAGGGAGAGACCCAGTACTTC.

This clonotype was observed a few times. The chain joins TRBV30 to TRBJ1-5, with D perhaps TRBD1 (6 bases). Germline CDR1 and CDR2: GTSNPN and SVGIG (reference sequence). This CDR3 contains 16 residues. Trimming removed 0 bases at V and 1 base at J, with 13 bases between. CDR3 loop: CAWSVGGRRSNQPQHF. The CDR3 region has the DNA TGTGCCTGGAGTGTTGGGGGCAGAAGAAGCAATCAGCCCCAGCATTTT.

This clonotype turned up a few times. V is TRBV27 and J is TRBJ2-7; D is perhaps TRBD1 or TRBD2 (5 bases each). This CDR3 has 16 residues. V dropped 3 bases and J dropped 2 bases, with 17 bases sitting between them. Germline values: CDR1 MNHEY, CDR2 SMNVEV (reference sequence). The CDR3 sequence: CASSFSTGTATYEQYF. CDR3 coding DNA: TGTGCCAGCAGTTTCTCTACCGGGACGGCCACCTACGAGCAGTACTTC.

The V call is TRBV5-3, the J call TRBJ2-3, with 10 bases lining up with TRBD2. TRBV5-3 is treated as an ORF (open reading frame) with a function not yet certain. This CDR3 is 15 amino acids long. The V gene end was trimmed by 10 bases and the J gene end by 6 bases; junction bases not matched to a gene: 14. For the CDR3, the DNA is TGTGCCGGCAGCCCCAAGCGGGGGGGCCAGGATACGCAGTATTTT. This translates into CAGSPKRGGQDTQYF.

CDR3 nucleotide sequence: TGTGCCAGCAGCCGTCAAAGGGTCGAGGGAATCGGCTACACCTTC. The encoded protein is CASSRQRVEGIGYTF. The V and J genes are TRBV3-2 and TRBJ1-2. TRBV3-2 is recorded as a pseudogene. CDR3 size: 15 residues.

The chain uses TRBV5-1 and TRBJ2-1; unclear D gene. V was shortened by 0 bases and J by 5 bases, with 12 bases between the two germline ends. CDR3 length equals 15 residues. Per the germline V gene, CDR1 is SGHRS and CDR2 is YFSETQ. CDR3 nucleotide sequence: TGCGCCAGCAGCTTGGGGGTGGGCTCTCACAATGAGCAGTTCTTC. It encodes CASSLGVGSHNEQFF.

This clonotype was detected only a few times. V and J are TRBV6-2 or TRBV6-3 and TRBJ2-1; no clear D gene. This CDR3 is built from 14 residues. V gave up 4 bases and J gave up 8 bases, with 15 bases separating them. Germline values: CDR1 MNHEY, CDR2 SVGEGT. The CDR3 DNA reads TGTGCCAGCAGTTCCGACTGGGAAGAGGATGAGCAGTTCTTC. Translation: CASSSDWEEDEQFF.

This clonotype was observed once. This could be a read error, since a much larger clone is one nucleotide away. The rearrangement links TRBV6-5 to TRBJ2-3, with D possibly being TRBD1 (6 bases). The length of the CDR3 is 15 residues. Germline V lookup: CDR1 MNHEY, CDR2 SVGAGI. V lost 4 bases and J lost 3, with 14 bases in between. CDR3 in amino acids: CASSSGATTTDTQYF. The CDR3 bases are TGTGCCAGCAGTTCAGGGGCAACCACGACAGATACGCAGTATTTT.